Given below is one TCR beta chain in context. The sample comes from a study of blood T cell repertoires in COVID-19. As for the study in general: Samples taken during acute and convalescent COVID-19 were collected in the United States, Italy and Spain. Sources were T cells, B-cell-depleted T cells, or PBMCs; the material itself was cDNA or gDNA.

In the authors' workflow: How many nucleated cells were present was estimated from reference gene primer amplification. Sequenced by immunoSEQ multiplex PCR; TCRdb stores in-frame clones only, minus some. Clone size and the V and J calls come from that table; the DNA yielded D and trimming. Here the sample spans about 180,000 clones, under 90% being singletons. V was clipped by 4 bases and J by 6 bases, with 19 bases between them. CDR1 SEHNR and CDR2 FQNEAQ come from the germline V gene (reference sequence). This CDR3 spans 16 amino acids. The sequenced material came from peripheral blood. This TCR came from a human donor in a cohort sampled during active COVID-19. The chain is built from TRBV7-9 and TRBJ2-1, with D tentatively TRBD2 (6 bases). This CDR3 is CASSSPRGGGINEQFF. CDR3 coding DNA: TGTGCCAGCAGCTCGCCCCGGGGAGGCGGTATCAATGAGCAGTTCTTC.